This is a list of T cell receptor beta chains from one sample in a study of T cells in Graves' hyperthyroidism and ophthalmopathy. TCRdb fed the multiplex PCR reads into MiXCR, producing one record per CDR3 protein. The data hold roughly 740,000 distinct CDR3 sequences, with about a sixth observed a single time. Specimen: blood. The receptor set was obtained from a man aged 18 to 35 with Graves' hyperthyroidism. CDR3s include the opening cysteine and the closing phenylalanine or tryptophan. D genes are given only for firm matches. Only part of the rows carry a size: once, few, many, or a class if the clone is expanded.

v_call	clone_size	d_call	j_call	cdr3_aa	cdr3_nt
TRBV4-1	few	TRBD2	TRBJ2-2	CASSQWALAGGESTGELFF	TGCGCCAGCAGCCAATGGGCCTTAGCGGGAGGGGAGAGCACCGGGGAGCTGTTTTTT
TRBV3-1	few	TRBD1	TRBJ2-2	CASSPPTGTGELFF	TGTGCCAGCAGCCCCCCGACAGGGACCGGGGAGCTGTTTTTT
TRBV6-1	many	NA	TRBJ2-2	CASRDPGHTNTGELFF	TGTGCCAGCAGAGATCCGGGACACACGAACACCGGGGAGCTGTTTTTT
TRBV6-4	many	NA	TRBJ2-3	CASSYDVGADTQYF	TGTGCCAGCAGCTACGATGTCGGGGCAGATACGCAGTATTTT
TRBV6-2/TRBV6-3	many	TRBD1	TRBJ1-1	CASSYPDRRTEAFF	TGTGCCAGCAGTTACCCGGACAGGCGGACTGAAGCTTTCTTT
TRBV7-9	NA	NA	TRBJ2-2	CASSIGQYTGELFF	TGTGCCAGCAGTATTGGACAGTACACCGGGGAGCTGTTTTTT
TRBV20-1	many	NA	TRBJ1-1	CSARPEGLNTEAFF	TGCAGTGCTAGACCCGAGGGCCTGAACACTGAAGCTTTCTTT
TRBV4-3	NA	NA	TRBJ1-3	CASSQKFQGEWGNTIYF	TGCGCCAGCAGCCAAAAATTCCAGGGAGAATGGGGAAACACCATATATTTT
TRBV7-9	NA	NA	TRBJ2-2	CASFSTGELFF	TGTGCCAGCTTTAGCACCGGGGAGCTGTTTTTT
TRBV2	NA	TRBD2	TRBJ2-3	CASSMILAGETDSQYF	TGTGCCAGCAGTATGATCCTAGCGGGAGAGACAGATTCGCAGTATTTT
TRBV5-1	few	NA	TRBJ1-3	CASSLTGISGNTIYF	TGCGCCAGCAGCCTGACAGGCATATCTGGAAACACCATATATTTT
TRBV20-1	few	TRBD2	TRBJ2-1	CSARGGRGGSSYNEQFF	TGCAGTGCTAGAGGTGGAAGGGGCGGGAGCTCCTACAATGAGCAGTTCTTC
TRBV15	NA	NA	TRBJ2-3	CATSRVGSVSTDTQYF	TGTGCCACCAGCAGAGTGGGGAGCGTGAGCACAGATACGCAGTATTTT
TRBV4-1	once	NA	TRBJ2-4	CASSHFPLVEAKNIQYF	TGCGCCAGCAGCCATTTCCCACTGGTCGAAGCCAAAAACATTCAGTACTTC
TRBV6-1	many	NA	TRBJ2-7	CASSEGFDYEQYF	TGTGCCAGCAGTGAAGGGTTCGACTACGAGCAGTACTTC
TRBV6-1	few	NA	TRBJ1-3	CASSVQQARSGNTIYF	TGTGCCAGCAGTGTACAACAGGCCCGCTCTGGAAACACCATATATTTT
TRBV30	NA	NA	TRBJ2-5	CAWSSGSTQETQYF	TGTGCCTGGAGTTCGGGCAGCACCCAAGAGACCCAGTACTTC
TRBV27	many	TRBD1	TRBJ1-2	CASSPTGAWGYTF	TGTGCCAGCAGCCCGACAGGGGCTTGGGGCTACACCTTC
TRBV2	many	NA	TRBJ2-3	CASKTGRTDTQYF	TGTGCCAGCAAGACGGGGCGGACAGATACGCAGTATTTT
TRBV15	NA	TRBD1	TRBJ2-1	CATSRYLQGAQNEQFF	TGTGCCACCAGCAGATACTTACAGGGGGCACAGAATGAGCAGTTCTTC